The 29 T cell receptor beta chains given below trace back to one sample, sequenced in a study of blood T cell repertoires in COVID-19. TCRdb's copy holds only in-frame clones and misses some; the assay was immunoSEQ multiplex PCR. The sample includes about 260,000 clones, around 93% of them seen just once. The sequenced material came from PBMCs or T cells enriched from blood (not recorded which). These receptors were obtained from a man aged 35 to 55 who had been exposed to COVID-19.

CDR3 sequence: CASFTLRDRDMDQPQHF. In DNA form, the CDR3 reads TGTGCCAGCTTCACCTTGCGGGACAGGGATATGGATCAGCCCCAGCATTTT. The chain combines TRBV28 with TRBJ1-5; TRBD1 aligns across 9 bases. This CDR3 is built from 17 residues. The junction had 16 bases not matched to a gene; V was cut back by 8 bases and J by 5 bases. Germline values: CDR1 MDHEN, CDR2 SYDVKM.

The genes are TRBV19 and TRBJ2-7, with 9 nucleotides matching TRBD1. J gave up 3 bases and V 5 bases, and 5 bases lay outside the gene matches. The V gene's germline CDR1 is LNHDA and CDR2 SQIVND (reference sequence). The CDR3 covers 14 residues. CDR3 bases: TGTGCCAGTAGTCCGGGGGACAGGGTCTACGAGCAGTACTTC. Its protein is CASSPGDRVYEQYF.

V usage is TRBV19 and J usage is TRBJ1-2; TRBD1 matches at 8 bases. Trimming took 5 bases from V and 7 from J; bases not matched to a gene: 9. In germline, CDR1 is LNHDA, CDR2 SQIVND (reference sequence). There are 14 residues in the CDR3. CDR3: CASSPPDRGGGYTF. DNA of the CDR3: TGTGCCAGTAGTCCCCCTGACAGGGGAGGTGGCTACACCTTC.

CDR3 bases: TGCGCCAGCAGCCCGAGTCAGGCTTACAATGAGCAGTTCTTC. Its protein product is CASSPSQAYNEQFF. The rearrangement uses TRBV4-1 and TRBJ2-1, with D hard to call. Trimming took 4 bases from V and 4 from J, leaving 11 bases between them. Germline V gene lookup returns CDR1 MGHRA and CDR2 YSYEKL. The length of the CDR3 is 14 residues.

The chain couples TRBV30 to TRBJ2-7; D remains unclear. This CDR3 has 11 residues. V was shortened by 1 base and J by 5 bases, with 6 bases between the two germline ends. CDR1 and CDR2 (germline): GTSNPN, SVGIG (reference sequence). The CDR3, as DNA: TGTGCCTGGAGTGGGTCGGACGAGCAGTACTTC. Its protein is CAWSGSDEQYF.

This clone was picked up one time. The genes are TRBV28 and TRBJ2-6; the match to TRBD2 covers 9 bases. V lost 5 bases and J lost 4; bases outside the gene matches: 9. Germline loops: CDR1 MDHEN, CDR2 SYDVKM. CDR3 length: 17 amino acids. CDR3 DNA: TGTGCCAGCAGTATGAGCGGGGGGCTTGGAGGGGCCAACGTCCTGACTTTC. Protein product: CASSMSGGLGGANVLTF.

This clone has only a few counts. The chain recombines TRBV7-9 with TRBJ1-5; TRBD1 aligns across 7 bases. The CDR3 extends over 17 amino acids. Germline V lookup: CDR1 SEHNR, CDR2 FQNEAQ (reference sequence). V was pared by 5 bases and J by 0 bases, with 10 bases of the junction left unmatched. CDR3 nucleotide sequence: TGTGCCAGCAGCCCTCATAAGTCAGGGGGTAGCAATCAGCCCCAGCATTTT. The encoded protein is CASSPHKSGGSNQPQHF. The whole variable domain, filled in from reference TRBV7-9 and TRBJ1-5, reads DTGVSQNPRHKITKRGQNVTFRCDPISEHNRLYWYRQTLGQGPEFLTYFQNEAQLEKSRLLSDRFSAERPKGSFSTLEIQRTEQGDSAMYLCASSPHKSGGSNQPQHFGDGTRLSIL.

The chain links TRBV10-3 to TRBJ1-1; 12 bases line up with TRBD1. Germline CDR1 reads ENHRY; CDR2 reads SYGVKD. Losses at the gene ends were 4 bases for V and 0 bases for J; bases not matched to a gene: 3. The CDR3 runs to 16 residues. CDR3 DNA sequence: TGTGCCATCAGTGCGGGGACAGGGGGCATGAACACTGAAGCTTTCTTT. The encoded protein is CAISAGTGGMNTEAFF.

As for this clone: One junction end disagrees with the germline gene, perhaps due to a read error. This rearrangement joins TRBV30 to TRBJ1-2, with D perhaps matching TRBD1 (5 bases). CDR1 is GTSNPN and CDR2 is SVGIG in the germline V gene (reference sequence). CDR3 size: 11 residues. The CDR3 region is CAWSPLDSVLF. Here the CDR3 DNA reads TGTGCCTGGAGCCCTCTCGACAGTGTCCTCTTC.

The chain uses TRBV10-1 and TRBJ1-3, with D maybe TRBD1 (6 bases). This CDR3 comprises 14 residues. Germline V lookup: CDR1 WNHNN, CDR2 SYGVQD (reference sequence). V lost 10 bases and J lost 2, with 15 bases in between. This chain's CDR3 is CAIRTGKTGNTIYF. CDR3 in DNA: TGCGCCATCAGAACAGGGAAAACTGGAAACACCATATATTTT.

V usage is TRBV27 and J usage is TRBJ1-5, with a tentative D call TRBD1 (5 bases). The CDR3 runs to 15 residues. Trimming stripped 2 bases from V and 3 bases from J, with 11 bases between. CDR1 is MNHEY and CDR2 is SMNVEV in the germline V gene (reference sequence). The CDR3 nucleotides are TGTGCCAGCAGTTTAGGCGCGGGGCTCAATCAGCCCCAGCATTTT. As protein: CASSLGAGLNQPQHF.

The gene calls are TRBV15 and TRBJ2-1; the D gene is possibly TRBD2 (5 bases). V lost 2 bases and J lost 7, with 9 bases in between. Per germline, CDR1 LNHNV and CDR2 YYDKDF (reference sequence). The CDR3 extends over 13 amino acids. For the CDR3, the DNA is TGTGCCACCAGCAGAACAGCGGATAATGAGCAGTTCTTC. It yields the protein CATSRTADNEQFF. The full variable domain, its missing parts supplied by reference TRBV15 and TRBJ2-1, is DAMVIQNPRYQVTQFGKPVTLSCSQTLNHNVMYWYQQKSSQAPKLLFHYYDKDFNNEADTPDNFQSRRPNTSFCFLDIRSPGLGDTAMYLCATSRTADNEQFFGPGTRLTVL.

This clone was observed a few times. The J gene is TRBJ2-1, the V gene TRBV6-4; 7 positions agree with TRBD2. This CDR3 spans 15 amino acids. V was pared by 0 bases and J by 9 bases, with 8 bases of the junction left unmatched. Germline CDR1 and CDR2: MRHNA and SNTAGT. CDR3 coding DNA: TGTGCCAGCAGTGACTCTGCGGGAGCGGGCGGTGAGCAGTTCTTC. This gives the protein CASSDSAGAGGEQFF.

The chain recombines TRBV9 with TRBJ2-7; maybe TRBD2 (6 bases). Between the trimmed V and J ends, which lost 2 bases and 0 bases, there was a span of 15 bases. The germline V gene has CDR1 SGDLS and CDR2 YYNGEE. The CDR3 has 16 amino acids. The CDR3 here is CASSVGGSSSSYEQYF. In DNA form, the CDR3 reads TGTGCCAGCAGCGTCGGAGGGTCCTCCTCCTCCTACGAGCAGTACTTC.

V is TRBV12-5 and J is TRBJ1-1; D unclear. CDR3 length equals 14 residues. Germline V gene lookup returns CDR1 LGHNT and CDR2 FRNRAP. V gave up 6 bases and J gave up 0 bases, with 11 bases separating them. CDR3 in amino acids: CASGLGVMNTEAFF. The DNA of the CDR3 is TGTGCTAGTGGGCTGGGCGTGATGAACACTGAAGCTTTCTTT.

The gene calls are TRBV9 and TRBJ2-1, with 11 bases lining up with TRBD2. The germline V gene encodes CDR1 SGDLS and CDR2 YYNGEE. The CDR3 contains 16 residues. V lost 0 bases and J lost 5; bases outside the gene matches: 4. CDR3 bases: TGTGCCAGCAGCGTAGCCGGGACTAGCGGTAACAATGAGCAGTTCTTC. This codes for CASSVAGTSGNNEQFF.

The rearrangement uses TRBV5-4 and TRBJ2-7; D gene ambiguous. V was cut by 0 bases and J by 3 bases, with 10 bases left in between. This CDR3 contains 14 residues. CDR1 is SGHNT and CDR2 is YYREEE in the germline V gene (reference sequence). CDR3 residues: CASSLESGRYEQYF. The CDR3 bases are TGTGCCAGCAGCTTGGAGTCAGGCCGCTACGAGCAGTACTTC.

This clone appeared a single time. V gene TRBV28 combines with J gene TRBJ1-5, with a possible D match to TRBD1 (6 bases). Germline V gene lookup returns CDR1 MDHEN and CDR2 SYDVKM. This CDR3 has 14 residues. Trimming took off 2 bases at V and 6 bases at J, with 11 bases between the two ends. CDR3 sequence (DNA): TGTGCCAGCAGTTTAGGGGGCCAGTTTCAGCCCCAGCATTTT. Its protein is CASSLGGQFQPQHF.

The chain recombines TRBV9 with TRBJ2-4; TRBD1 is a possible D gene (5 bases). The CDR3 loop spans 14 amino acids. Germline loops: CDR1 SGDLS, CDR2 YYNGEE. The V end was cut by 5 bases, the J end by 5 bases, with 14 bases between. As DNA, the CDR3 is TGTGCCAGCAGTGCCCAGGGTTTGCAAAACATTCAGTACTTC. It encodes CASSAQGLQNIQYF.

The chain joins TRBV7-2 to TRBJ2-7; 9 bases align to TRBD2. Trimming took 5 bases from V and 2 from J; bases not matched to a gene: 7. Germline lookup yields CDR1 SGHTA and CDR2 FQGNSA. The CDR3 is 15 residues long. CDR3 region: CASSTSSGIAYEQYF. In DNA form, the CDR3 reads TGTGCCAGCAGCACCTCTAGCGGGATTGCCTACGAGCAGTACTTC.

This rearrangement joins TRBV5-4 to TRBJ2-1; the D gene is possibly TRBD2 (6 bases). The V end lost 4 bases, the J end lost 5 bases, and 13 bases lay between the germline ends. Germline assignment: CDR1 SGHNT and CDR2 YYREEE (reference sequence). The CDR3 totals 14 residues. CDR3 residues: CASSHLASDNEQFF. The CDR3 bases are TGTGCCAGCAGCCATCTAGCGAGCGACAATGAGCAGTTCTTC.

The V and J genes are TRBV7-9 and TRBJ1-2; 7 nucleotides align to TRBD1. This CDR3 has 15 residues. Germline loops: CDR1 SEHNR, CDR2 FQNEAQ (reference sequence). V lost 7 bases, J lost 2 bases, and 10 bases stayed unmatched. The CDR3 loop reads CASTSLDRENYGYTF. The CDR3 DNA follows: TGTGCCAGCACCTCCCTTGACAGGGAAAACTATGGCTACACCTTC.

The rearrangement joins TRBV7-3 to TRBJ2-6; the match to TRBD2 covers 9 bases. The ends lost 2 bases at V and 4 bases at J; junction bases unmatched: 9. The CDR3 is 18 residues long. Germline-derived CDR1 and CDR2 are SGHTA and FQGTGA. CDR3 residues: CASSLGGTSPAGANVLTF. The CDR3 nucleotides read TGTGCCAGCAGCTTAGGGGGGACTAGCCCTGCAGGGGCCAACGTCCTGACTTTC. The complete variable domain, with remaining parts taken from reference TRBV7-3 and TRBJ2-6, reads GAGVSQTPSNKVTEKGKYVELRCDPISGHTALYWYRQSLGQGPEFLIYFQGTGAADDSGLPNDRFFAVRPEGSVSTLKIQRTERGDSAVYLCASSLGGTSPAGANVLTFGAGSRLTVL.

V gene TRBV5-4 combines with J gene TRBJ2-1, with TRBD2 identical over 12 bases. The CDR3 contains 16 residues. Germline CDR1 is SGHNT and CDR2 is YYREEE (reference sequence). V shed 4 bases, J shed 5 bases, and the junction held 7 bases outside the gene matches. Here the CDR3 reads CASSPRTSGINNEQFF. As DNA, the CDR3 is TGTGCCAGCAGCCCCAGGACTAGCGGGATTAACAATGAGCAGTTCTTC. Using reference TRBV5-4 and TRBJ2-1 for the parts outside the CDR3, the full variable domain is ETGVTQSPTHLIKTRGQQVTLRCSSQSGHNTVSWYQQALGQGPQFIFQYYREEENGRGNFPPRFSGLQFPNYSSELNVNALELDDSALYLCASSPRTSGINNEQFFGPGTRLTVL.

This chain joins TRBV7-9 and TRBJ1-1; D is uncertain. Germline values: CDR1 SEHNR, CDR2 FQNEAQ (reference sequence). Trimming stripped 5 bases from V and 3 bases from J, with 13 bases between. The CDR3 contains 14 residues. CDR3 region: CASSASNSHTEAFF. The CDR3 DNA sequence: TGTGCCAGCAGCGCTTCGAACAGCCACACTGAAGCTTTCTTT.

This rearrangement joins TRBV7-9 to TRBJ1-6; a possible D gene is TRBD1 (5 bases). Trimming stripped 3 bases from V and 7 bases from J, with 10 bases between. Germline assignment: CDR1 SEHNR and CDR2 FQNEAQ (reference sequence). The CDR3 contains 14 residues. CDR3 in DNA: TGTGCCAGCAGCTTGGAACAGGTGAATTCACCCCTCCACTTT. This sequence encodes CASSLEQVNSPLHF.

The chain couples TRBV4-1 to TRBJ1-6, with D perhaps matching TRBD1 (6 bases). The CDR3 contains 17 residues. CDR1 is MGHRA and CDR2 is YSYEKL in the germline V gene. V shed 0 bases and J shed 10 bases, with 19 bases lying between them. CDR3 sequence (DNA): TGCGCCAGCAGCCAAGAGACACGGGGGGCCACACAATCACCCCTCCACTTT. The encoded protein is CASSQETRGATQSPLHF.

The V and J genes are TRBV3-1 (or the pseudogene TRBV3-2) and TRBJ1-2; the D gene is possibly TRBD1 (6 bases). The V and J ends lost 4 bases and 6 bases respectively, with 18 bases between them. The CDR3 runs 15 residues. Germline CDR1 LGHDT, CDR2 YNNKEL (reference sequence). This CDR3 reads CASSRRTDLAHGYTF. The CDR3, as DNA: TGTGCCAGCAGCCGGAGGACAGATTTAGCCCATGGCTACACCTTC.

The rearrangement links TRBV11-2 to TRBJ2-1; 8 bases match TRBD2. Trimming removed 0 bases from V and 6 bases from J; junction bases left unmatched: 7. This CDR3 is built from 16 residues. CDR1 and CDR2 (germline): SGHAT, FQNNGV. CDR3: CASSLDRELAANEQFF. The CDR3, as DNA: TGTGCCAGCAGCTTAGATAGGGAACTAGCGGCCAATGAGCAGTTCTTC.